The T cell receptor beta chain under discussion was sequenced for a study of technical replicates of blood from several donors. Generated by immunoSEQ multiplex PCR, the TCRdb table keeps only in-frame clones and is missing some. The sample shows over 70,000 clones, nearly 98% of them seen only once. This CDR3 has 16 residues. The V gene is TRBV21-1, the J gene TRBJ2-7; the D call of TRBD2 is as the table states it, not checked on the DNA. TRBV21-1 is recorded as a pseudogene. The sequenced sample was T cells isolated from PBMCs. The receptor's source is a human donor in good health. For the CDR3, the DNA is TGTGCCAGCAGCAAGGGTCAGCAACCTAGCTCCTACGAGCAGTACTTC. Translated: CASSKGQQPSSYEQYF.